This T cell receptor (beta chain) was retrieved from a study of T cell repertoires in cytomegalovirus infection (dated by TCRdb to about 2019). At the level of the whole study: The HLA type of each donor mattered for the analysis, because public TCR beta signatures pointed to carriage of CMV infection along with the matching HLA type. Summary of the overall study and its limitations: In the ex vivo response, HLA-C-restricted CMV-specific TCR beta clonotypes were dominant, and in two of eight donors the single most frequent clonotype came from this HLA-C-restricted group. In both this cohort and an independent roughly 330-donor cohort, the cumulative frequency of public TCR beta family members distinguished carriers of CMV infection plus the relevant HLA type.

TCRdb shows the sequencer as Illumina HiSeq 1500. In-frame beta chains were kept once TCRdb had trimmed the public reads at Q25 with fastp and called clones with MiXCR. Every distinct CDR3 protein forms one entry, paired with its most common genes and DNA. The sample contains approximately 700,000 distinct CDR3 sequences, less than 40% of them found a single time. Around 2.8% of the sample is in the top ten clones. The sample holds a few counts of this clonotype. Its binding antigen is unknown. No much larger clonotype is one base removed from it; base qualities were not supplied. At the junction V is shortened by 3 bases and J by 0 bases, with 22 bases in between. CDR1 SGHDT and CDR2 YYEEEE are derived from the germline V gene. The CDR3 goes from the cysteine to the phenylalanine over 20 residues. Here the CDR3 DNA is all that survives: 60 bases in frame from base 1.

Sequencing was performed on PBMCs. The sequence came from a human donor in good health (CMV status not recorded). Some clones in this sample may be carry-over from other donors' samples. This chain is built from TRBV5-6 and TRBJ1-6; a tentative D call is TRBD1 (5 bases match). The CDR3: CASSSVRGHPRSSYNSPLHF. The sequenced DNA is TGTGCCAGCAGCTCTGTTCGTGGACATCCGCGGAGCTCCTATAATTCACCCCTCCACTTT.